This T cell receptor (beta chain) was sequenced in a study of blood T cells in healthy people across ages. Regarding the study as a whole: Older individuals had lower TCR beta diversity per million T cells (the decline was roughly linear).

Sample-barcoded 5' priming and a J-beta primer mix drove a second PCR of 7 to 11 cycles. TCRdb passed the 5' RACE reads through MiXCR, listing each CDR3 protein once. Of fewer than 2 million distinct CDR3 sequences detected, roughly two fifths appear once; the ten largest clones hold 20% to 25%. The germline CDR1 and CDR2 sequences are LGHDT and YNNKEL (reference sequence). The CDR3 is 14 amino acids. As for this clonotype: Its target is not known.

The chain links TRBV3-1 to TRBJ2-1, with D hard to call. The end of the DNA is better explained by TRBJ2-7, so the J call may be wrong. The sequencing sample was made of blood. The sequence was obtained from a human donor in good health. The CDR3 is CASRGQNSYNEQYF. The CDR3 bases are TGTGCCAGCAGAGGGCAGAACTCCTACAATGAGCAGTACTTC.